This is a list of T cell receptor beta chains from one sample in a study of blood T cell repertoires in COVID-19. Produced via immunoSEQ multiplex PCR; TCRdb's table is partial and in-frame only. Of hundreds of thousands of clones in the sample, around 92% were seen once. The specimen was PBMCs or T cells enriched from blood (not recorded which). Source of these receptors: a woman between 45 and 65 years old who had been exposed to COVID-19. The CDR3 runs from the conserved cysteine through the conserved F or W. D genes are given only for firm matches. Where a row states a size, it is once, few, many or the class of an expanded clone; other rows omit it.

v_gene	abundance	j_gene	d_gene	CDR3nt	CDR3aa
TRBV28	.	TRBJ2-5	.	TGTGCCAGCAGTTCCGTAGACAGCCGTGAGACCCAGTACTTC	CASSSVDSRETQYF
TRBV28	few	TRBJ2-2	TRBD2	TGTGCCAGCTCAGCGGCGGGGGTTACGAACACCGGGGAGCTGTTTTTT	CASSAAGVTNTGELFF
TRBV12-3/TRBV12-4	.	TRBJ2-1	.	TGTGCCAGCAGTTTATCCCTTGAGCAGTTCTTC	CASSLSLEQFF
TRBV30	.	TRBJ1-5	.	TGTGCCTCGGGTGGGGTTTCAGGGCAGCCCCAGCATTTT	CASGGVSGQPQHF
TRBV30	.	TRBJ1-2	TRBD1	TGTGCCTGGAGCCTAGGGACAGGGGGAGGCTACACCTTC	CAWSLGTGGGYTF
TRBV30	.	TRBJ2-5	.	TGTGCCTGGAACAAGCGGCAAGAGACCCAGTACTTC	CAWNKRQETQYF
TRBV29-1	.	TRBJ1-5	.	TGCAGCGTTATTTACCAGGGAGGGAGTAGCAATCAGCCCCAGCATTTT	CSVIYQGGSSNQPQHF
TRBV3-1/TRBV3-2	.	TRBJ1-1	.	TGTGCCAGCAGCCCAAGCAGGCAGAACACTGAAGCTTTCTTT	CASSPSRQNTEAFF
TRBV5-1	.	TRBJ1-4	TRBD1	TGCGCCAGCAGCTTGGGGGCAGGGGGCGTGGAAAAACTGTTTTTT	CASSLGAGGVEKLFF
TRBV4-1	.	TRBJ2-1	TRBD1	TGCGCCAGCAGCCCCGGACCGTTAAGGGGGCTGGTTGAGCAGTTCTTC	CASSPGPLRGLVEQFF
TRBV19	.	TRBJ1-6	TRBD1	TGTGCCAGTGGAGACAGGGCAGATAATTCACCCCTCCACTTT	CASGDRADNSPLHF
TRBV15	once	TRBJ2-1	.	TGTGCCACCAGGCCCCCCGGGACTCCCATCAATGAGCAGTTCTTC	CATRPPGTPINEQFF
TRBV10-1	.	TRBJ1-1	.	TGCGCCAGCAGCCCCGGGAGCGAAGCTTTCTTT	CASSPGSEAFF
TRBV19	.	TRBJ2-1	.	TGTGCCAGTACCAGGGGAGGGAATGAGCAGTTCTTC	CASTRGGNEQFF
TRBV5-1	.	TRBJ1-1	.	TGCGCCAGCAGCTTGTTTCTATCGGAGCCGGCTTTCTTT	CASSLFLSEPAFF
TRBV7-2	once	TRBJ1-3	TRBD1	TGTGCCAGCAGAGACGGGACAGGTGCTGGAAACACCATATATTTT	CASRDGTGAGNTIYF
TRBV10-2	once	TRBJ2-7	.	TGCGCCAGCAGTGACAGCTCCTACGAGCAGTACTTC	CASSDSSYEQYF
TRBV27	.	TRBJ2-2	.	TGTGCCAGCAGTCCCGGGACTAACACCGGGGAGCTGTTTTTT	CASSPGTNTGELFF
TRBV28	.	TRBJ1-5	TRBD1	TGTGCCAGCAGTCCAGGGGGCTCTAGCAATCAGCCCCAGCATTTT	CASSPGGSSNQPQHF
TRBV18	.	TRBJ1-6	.	TGTGCCAGCTCACCACAGGGGGACTATAATTCACCCCTCCACTTT	CASSPQGDYNSPLHF
TRBV4-1	.	TRBJ2-7	.	TGCGCCAGCAGCCAAGACAGGGGTTATCGGGACGAGCAGTACTTC	CASSQDRGYRDEQYF
TRBV9	.	TRBJ2-5	TRBD1	TGTGCCAGCAGCTACGGACAGGGGGCAAGAGAGACCCAGTACTTC	CASSYGQGARETQYF
TRBV3-1/TRBV3-2	.	TRBJ1-6	.	TGTGCCAGCAGCAACCGGGACTCGTACTATAATTCACCCCTCCACTTT	CASSNRDSYYNSPLHF
TRBV15	.	TRBJ1-5	.	TGTGCCACCAGCAGATACTCTAATCAGCCCCAGCATTTT	CATSRYSNQPQHF
TRBV5-1	once	TRBJ1-6	.	TGCGCCAGCAGCTTGGAGGGGCAGGACCGGGGGACCCTCCACTTT	CASSLEGQDRGTLHF
TRBV28	once	TRBJ1-5	.	TGTGCCAGCAGTTTGGTGACTCGGAGCAATCAGCCCCAGCATTTT	CASSLVTRSNQPQHF
TRBV30	.	TRBJ2-3	TRBD2	TGTGCCTGGAGTCGGACTAGCGGTGATACGCAGTATTTT	CAWSRTSGDTQYF
TRBV9	.	TRBJ1-2	.	TGTGCCAGCAGCGAACAGCAAGGGGCTAACTATGGCTACACCTTC	CASSEQQGANYGYTF
TRBV15	.	TRBJ2-4	.	TGTGCCACCAGGATTAGGGGCAAAAACATTCAGTACTTC	CATRIRGKNIQYF
TRBV7-2	.	TRBJ2-5	.	TGTGCCAGCACACAGGGTATACGGGAGACCCAGTACTTC	CASTQGIRETQYF
TRBV6-5	.	TRBJ2-7	.	TGTGCCAGCCAGACAGTCTCGACCTCCTACGAGCAGTACTTC	CASQTVSTSYEQYF
TRBV5-1	.	TRBJ2-2	TRBD2	TGCGCCAGCAGCAAGGGACTAGCCCAGAACACCGGGGAGCTGTTTTTT	CASSKGLAQNTGELFF
TRBV3-1/TRBV3-2	once	TRBJ2-2	.	TGTGCCAGCAGCCCATTCATGGGGGGGAACACCGGGGAGCTGTTTTTT	CASSPFMGGNTGELFF
TRBV27	few	TRBJ1-4	.	TGTGCCAGCAGTTTTGCCGGGACACACGAAAAACTGTTTTTT	CASSFAGTHEKLFF
TRBV5-6	.	TRBJ2-5	.	TGTGCCAGCAGCTTAGGGGTGGAGACCCAGTACTTC	CASSLGVETQYF
TRBV4-1	.	TRBJ2-7	TRBD2	TGCGCCAGCAGCCAACCACTAGCGGGGGGGCATTACGAGCAGTACTTC	CASSQPLAGGHYEQYF
TRBV7-9	.	TRBJ1-3	.	TGTGCCAGCAGCTTAGACTTATCCTCTGGAAACACCATATATTTT	CASSLDLSSGNTIYF
TRBV6-5	.	TRBJ1-2	.	TGTGCCAGTTGGTCAGCGGGGCTTCATGGCTACACCTTC	CASWSAGLHGYTF
TRBV21-1	.	TRBJ2-3	.	TGTGCCAGCAGCCCACCGGGACAGGGCCGCACAGATACGCAGTATTTT	CASSPPGQGRTDTQYF
TRBV24-1	.	TRBJ2-5	TRBD2	TGTGCCACCAGTGAACGCGGGGGGGGACAAGAGACCCAGTACTTC	CATSERGGGQETQYF
TRBV7-9	.	TRBJ2-7	.	TGTGCCAGCAGCCCGCCAGGGGTATACGAGCAGTACTTC	CASSPPGVYEQYF
TRBV5-1	.	TRBJ2-5	TRBD2	TGCGCCAGCAGCTACCCTAGCGGGGGGGTTTCGGAGACCCAGTACTTC	CASSYPSGGVSETQYF
TRBV5-1	.	TRBJ2-2	.	TGCGCCAGCAGCACGGTTGTTAACACCGGGGAGCTGTTTTTT	CASSTVVNTGELFF
TRBV11-3	.	TRBJ2-5	.	TGTGCCAGCAGCTTATTTTATTCTGGGGGCGGGGAGACCCAGTACTTC	CASSLFYSGGGETQYF
TRBV3-1/TRBV3-2	.	TRBJ1-1	TRBD1	TGTGCCAGCAGCCAAGCCAGACAGGGGGGAAACACTGAAGCTTTCTTT	CASSQARQGGNTEAFF
TRBV5-1	.	TRBJ2-3	TRBD1	TGCGCCAGCAGCCCGGGACAGAGCACAGATACGCAGTATTTT	CASSPGQSTDTQYF
TRBV5-1	.	TRBJ2-1	.	TGCGCCAGCAGCCTGCCCGGACTGCTTACAAATGAGCAGTTCTTC	CASSLPGLLTNEQFF
TRBV3-1/TRBV3-2	.	TRBJ2-7	TRBD2	TGTGCCAGCAGCCCCCCCGGGCGGGGGGGCGGCGAGCAGTACTTC	CASSPPGRGGGEQYF
TRBV28	.	TRBJ2-5	.	TGTGCCAGCAAGGCGGATCAAGAGACCCAGTACTTC	CASKADQETQYF
TRBV11-2	.	TRBJ2-1	.	TGTGCCAGCAGCCCCGGGACTGTCTACAATGAGCAGTTCTTC	CASSPGTVYNEQFF
TRBV3-1/TRBV3-2	.	TRBJ1-5	.	TGTGCCAGCAGCCATCAGGGGCGTTTAAGCAATCAGCCCCAGCATTTT	CASSHQGRLSNQPQHF
TRBV3-1/TRBV3-2	.	TRBJ2-7	.	TGTGCCAGCGGCCCAAGGGGGGAGCAGTACTTC	CASGPRGEQYF
TRBV4-1	.	TRBJ1-6	TRBD1	TGCGCCAGCAGCCCAGAAGTTCGACGACAGGGTAATTCACCCCTCCACTTT	CASSPEVRRQGNSPLHF
TRBV28	.	TRBJ1-1	TRBD1	TGTGCCAGCAGTTTATCGGGACAGGGGGACACTGAAGCTTTCTTT	CASSLSGQGDTEAFF
TRBV7-8	.	TRBJ2-1	.	TGTGCCAGCAGCCCCGACATCGGTGAGCAGTTCTTC	CASSPDIGEQFF
TRBV3-1/TRBV3-2	.	TRBJ2-7	TRBD2	TGTGCCAGCAGCCTAATAGCGGGCGAGCAGTACTTC	CASSLIAGEQYF
TRBV19	.	TRBJ1-2	.	TGTGCCAGTAGTATAGGACGGGACACCTGGTATGGCTACACCTTC	CASSIGRDTWYGYTF
TRBV7-7	.	TRBJ2-7	.	TGTGCTAGCAGCTTCGAGCTGCTCCACGAGCAGTACTTC	CASSFELLHEQYF